This T cell receptor (beta chain) appears in the sequencing data of a study of neurological immune-mediated disorders. Many counts were recorded for this clonotype. TCRdb re-called the 5' RACE reads with MiXCR, one entry per CDR3 protein. Here the sample spans almost 30,000 distinct CDR3 sequences, about 12% being singletons. The source of this sequence is a woman aged 60-75 years in good health. Sequenced sample: PBMCs.

CDR3 DNA sequence: TGCGCCAGCAGCCAGACTAATGGGGTTTTAGACGAGCAGTACTTC. Its protein product is CASSQTNGVLDEQYF. This sequence joins TRBV4-3 and TRBJ2-7, with a possible D match to TRBD2 (5 bases). Trimming took 3 bases from V and 5 from J, leaving 17 bases between them. This CDR3 has 15 residues. Germline assignment: CDR1 LGHNA and CDR2 YSLEER.